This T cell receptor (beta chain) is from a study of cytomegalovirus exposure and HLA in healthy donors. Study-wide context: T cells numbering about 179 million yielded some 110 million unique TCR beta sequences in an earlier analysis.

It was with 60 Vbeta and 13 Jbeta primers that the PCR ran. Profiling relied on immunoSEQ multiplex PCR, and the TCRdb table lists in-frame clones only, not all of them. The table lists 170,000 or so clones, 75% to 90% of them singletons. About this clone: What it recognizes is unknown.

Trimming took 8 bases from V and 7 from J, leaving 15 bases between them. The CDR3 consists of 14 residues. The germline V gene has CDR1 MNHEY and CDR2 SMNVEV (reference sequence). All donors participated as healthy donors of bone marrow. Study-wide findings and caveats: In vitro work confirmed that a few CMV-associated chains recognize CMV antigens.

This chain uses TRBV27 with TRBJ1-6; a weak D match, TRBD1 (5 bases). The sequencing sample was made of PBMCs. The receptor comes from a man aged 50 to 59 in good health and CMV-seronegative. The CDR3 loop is CASSPGQGNSPLHF. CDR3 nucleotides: TGTGCCAGCTCCCCAGGGCAAGGGAATTCACCCCTCCACTTT.